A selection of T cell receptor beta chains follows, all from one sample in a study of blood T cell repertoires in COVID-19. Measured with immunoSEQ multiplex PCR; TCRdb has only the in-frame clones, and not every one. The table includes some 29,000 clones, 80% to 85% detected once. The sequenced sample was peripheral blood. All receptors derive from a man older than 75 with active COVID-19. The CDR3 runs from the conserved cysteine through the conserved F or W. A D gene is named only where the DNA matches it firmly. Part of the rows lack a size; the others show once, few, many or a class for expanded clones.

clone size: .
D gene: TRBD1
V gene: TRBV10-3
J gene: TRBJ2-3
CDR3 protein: CAISEGDRGRTDTQYF
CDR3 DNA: TGTGCCATCAGTGAGGGGGACAGGGGGCGTACAGATACGCAGTATTTT

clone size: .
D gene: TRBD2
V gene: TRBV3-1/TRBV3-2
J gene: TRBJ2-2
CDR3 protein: CASSQGLAWLSGELFF
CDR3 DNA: TGTGCCAGCAGCCAAGGACTAGCCTGGTTGTCCGGGGAGCTGTTTTTT

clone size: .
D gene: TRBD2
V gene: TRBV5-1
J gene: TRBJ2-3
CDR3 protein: CASSWSGDKDTQYF
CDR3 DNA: TGCGCCAGCAGCTGGAGCGGGGATAAAGATACGCAGTATTTT

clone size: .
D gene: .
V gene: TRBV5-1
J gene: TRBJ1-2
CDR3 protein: CASSAGGRYAYGYTF
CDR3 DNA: TGCGCCAGCAGCGCGGGGGGGCGTTATGCCTATGGCTACACCTTC

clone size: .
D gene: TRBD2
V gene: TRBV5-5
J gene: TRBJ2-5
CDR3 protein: CASSLISSGGKVTQYF
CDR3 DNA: TGTGCCAGCAGCTTAATATCTAGCGGGGGAAAGGTGACCCAGTACTTC

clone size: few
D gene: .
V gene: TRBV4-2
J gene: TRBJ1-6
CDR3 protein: CASSQGGQGPYNSPLHF
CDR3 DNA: TGTGCCAGCAGCCAAGGGGGGCAGGGTCCCTATAATTCACCCCTCCACTTT

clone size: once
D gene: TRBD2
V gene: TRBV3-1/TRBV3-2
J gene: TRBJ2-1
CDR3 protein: CASSQEPGLATDEQFF
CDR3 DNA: TGTGCCAGCAGCCAAGAACCGGGACTAGCGACGGATGAGCAGTTCTTC

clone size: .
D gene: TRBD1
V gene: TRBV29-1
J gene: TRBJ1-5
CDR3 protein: CSVAEGQGTNQPQHF
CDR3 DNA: TGCAGCGTTGCTGAGGGACAGGGGACCAATCAGCCCCAGCATTTT

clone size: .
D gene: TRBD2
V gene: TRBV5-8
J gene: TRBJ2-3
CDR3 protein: CASSSSGAGSNTQYF
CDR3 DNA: TGTGCCAGCAGCTCTAGCGGGGCAGGCTCGAATACGCAGTATTTT

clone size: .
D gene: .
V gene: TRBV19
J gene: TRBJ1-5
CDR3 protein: CASSLVRGVNQPQHF
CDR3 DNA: TGTGCCAGTAGTTTGGTCAGGGGAGTCAATCAGCCCCAGCATTTT

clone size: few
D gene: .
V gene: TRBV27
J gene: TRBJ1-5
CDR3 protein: CASSYRSSNQPQHF
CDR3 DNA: TGTGCCAGCAGTTACAGGAGTAGCAATCAGCCCCAGCATTTT

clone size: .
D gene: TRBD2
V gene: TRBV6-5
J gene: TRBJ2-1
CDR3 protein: CASKLAGKNEQFF
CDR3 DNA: TGTGCCAGCAAACTAGCGGGGAAGAATGAGCAGTTCTTC

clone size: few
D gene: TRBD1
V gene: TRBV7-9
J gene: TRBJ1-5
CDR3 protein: CASSLVGQGGNNQPQHF
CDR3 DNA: TGTGCCAGCAGCTTAGTGGGACAGGGGGGTAACAATCAGCCCCAGCATTTT

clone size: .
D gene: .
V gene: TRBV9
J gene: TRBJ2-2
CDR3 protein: CASSGHRELFF
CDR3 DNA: TGTGCCAGCAGCGGCCACAGGGAGCTGTTTTTT

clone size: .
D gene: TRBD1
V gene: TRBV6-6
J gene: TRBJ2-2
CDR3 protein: CASSLTGNGELFF
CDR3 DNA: TGTGCCAGCAGTTTGACAGGGAATGGGGAGCTGTTTTTT

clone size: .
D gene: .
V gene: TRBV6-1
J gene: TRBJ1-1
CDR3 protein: CASSEASTGTVKYEAFF
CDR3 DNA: TGTGCCAGCAGTGAAGCGTCGACAGGTACGGTTAAATACGAAGCTTTCTTT

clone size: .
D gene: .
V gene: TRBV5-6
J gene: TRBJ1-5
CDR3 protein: CASSLGGAYSNQPQHF
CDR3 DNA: TGTGCCAGCAGCTTAGGAGGGGCCTATAGCAATCAGCCCCAGCATTTT

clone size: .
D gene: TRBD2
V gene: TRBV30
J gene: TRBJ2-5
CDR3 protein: CAWSSRSGVGETQYF
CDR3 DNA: TGTGCCTGGAGCTCCCGTAGCGGGGTCGGAGAGACCCAGTACTTC

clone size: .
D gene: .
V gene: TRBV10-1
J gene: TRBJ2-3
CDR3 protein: CASSLRGAGADTQYF
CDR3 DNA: TGCGCCAGCAGTCTACGGGGGGCCGGCGCAGATACGCAGTATTTT

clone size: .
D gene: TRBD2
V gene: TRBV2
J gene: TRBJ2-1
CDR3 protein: CASRPLAGAYNEQFF
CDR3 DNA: TGTGCCAGCAGACCGCTAGCGGGGGCCTACAATGAGCAGTTCTTC

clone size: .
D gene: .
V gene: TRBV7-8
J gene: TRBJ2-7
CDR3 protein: CASSSPAGRYEQYF
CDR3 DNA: TGTGCCAGCAGCTCCCCGGCAGGGCGATACGAGCAGTACTTC

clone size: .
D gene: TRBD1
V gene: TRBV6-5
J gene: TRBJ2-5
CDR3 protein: CASKRQGEETQYF
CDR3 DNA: TGTGCCAGCAAGCGACAGGGTGAAGAGACCCAGTACTTC

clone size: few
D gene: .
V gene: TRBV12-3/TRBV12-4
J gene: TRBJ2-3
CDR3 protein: CASSPQADTQYF
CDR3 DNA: TGTGCCAGCAGCCCTCAGGCAGATACGCAGTATTTT

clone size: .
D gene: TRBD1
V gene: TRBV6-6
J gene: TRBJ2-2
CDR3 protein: CASRSGQPNTGELFF
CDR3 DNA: TGTGCCAGCAGGTCGGGACAGCCGAACACCGGGGAGCTGTTTTTT

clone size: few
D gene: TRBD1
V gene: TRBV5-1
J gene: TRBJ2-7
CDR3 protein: CASSSGGQMYF
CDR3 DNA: TGCGCCAGCAGCTCAGGGGGCCAGATGTACTTC

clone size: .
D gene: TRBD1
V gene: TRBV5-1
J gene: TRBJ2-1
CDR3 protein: CASSLRDRVFNEQFF
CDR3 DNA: TGCGCCAGCAGCCTACGGGACAGGGTATTCAATGAGCAGTTCTTC

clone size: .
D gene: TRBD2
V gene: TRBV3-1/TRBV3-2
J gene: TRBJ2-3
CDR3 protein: CASSQGLAGTDTQYF
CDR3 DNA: TGTGCCAGCAGCCAAGGACTAGCCGGGACAGATACGCAGTATTTT

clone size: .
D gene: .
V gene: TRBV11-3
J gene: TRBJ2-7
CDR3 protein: CASSLSSYEQYF
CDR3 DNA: TGTGCCAGCAGCCTTAGCTCCTACGAGCAGTACTTC

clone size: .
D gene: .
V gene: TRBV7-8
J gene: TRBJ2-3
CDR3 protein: CASSELTSTDTQYF
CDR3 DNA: TGTGCCAGCAGCGAACTAACTAGCACAGATACGCAGTATTTT

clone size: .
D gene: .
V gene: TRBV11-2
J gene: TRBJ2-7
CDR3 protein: CASSGSSVYEQYF
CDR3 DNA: TGTGCCAGCTCCGGTTCCTCGGTGTACGAGCAGTACTTC

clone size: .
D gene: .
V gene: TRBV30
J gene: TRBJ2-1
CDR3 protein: CAWSAPPDAGDEQFF
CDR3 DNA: TGTGCCTGGAGTGCGCCCCCCGACGCAGGGGATGAGCAGTTCTTC

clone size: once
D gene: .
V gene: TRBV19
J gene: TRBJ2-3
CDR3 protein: CASSRAPTDTQYF
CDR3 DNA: TGTGCCAGTAGTAGGGCACCGACAGATACGCAGTATTTT

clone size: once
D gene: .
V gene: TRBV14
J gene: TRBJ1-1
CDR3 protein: CASSQFARGNTEAFF
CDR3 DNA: TGTGCCAGCAGCCAATTCGCCAGGGGAAACACTGAAGCTTTCTTT

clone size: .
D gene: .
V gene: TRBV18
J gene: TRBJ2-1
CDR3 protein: CASSPQTTPGDEQFF
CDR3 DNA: TGTGCCAGCTCACCCCAAACCACGCCAGGGGATGAGCAGTTCTTC

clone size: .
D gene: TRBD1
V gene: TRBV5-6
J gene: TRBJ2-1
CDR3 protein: CASSYRGQVYNEQFF
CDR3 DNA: TGTGCCAGCAGTTACAGGGGGCAGGTATACAATGAGCAGTTCTTC

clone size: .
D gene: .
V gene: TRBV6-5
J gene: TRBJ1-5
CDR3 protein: CASSYSGDSNQPQHF
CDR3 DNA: TGTGCCAGCAGTTACTCAGGGGATAGCAATCAGCCCCAGCATTTT

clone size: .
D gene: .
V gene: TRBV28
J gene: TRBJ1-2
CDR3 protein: CASSLEAGGYTF
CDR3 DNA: TGTGCCAGCAGTTTAGAGGCGGGTGGCTACACCTTC

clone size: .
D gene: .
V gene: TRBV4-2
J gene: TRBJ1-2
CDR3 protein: CASSQTGVNYGYTF
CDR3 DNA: TGTGCCAGCAGCCAAACGGGGGTCAACTATGGCTACACCTTC

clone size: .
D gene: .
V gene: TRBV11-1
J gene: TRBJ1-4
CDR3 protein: CASSPGQRSEKLFF
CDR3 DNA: TGTGCCAGCAGCCCTGGACAACGGAGCGAAAAACTGTTTTTT

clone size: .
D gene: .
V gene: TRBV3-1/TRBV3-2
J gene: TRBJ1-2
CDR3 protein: CASSLRTGRGGYTF
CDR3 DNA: TGTGCCAGCAGCCTCAGGACGGGGAGGGGTGGCTACACCTTC

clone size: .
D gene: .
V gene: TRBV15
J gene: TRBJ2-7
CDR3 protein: CATSRDFREQYF
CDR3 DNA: TGTGCCACCAGCAGAGATTTTCGCGAGCAGTACTTC

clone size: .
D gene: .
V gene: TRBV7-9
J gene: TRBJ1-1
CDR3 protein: CASSPAQGGMNTEAFF
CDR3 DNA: TGTGCCAGCAGCCCGGCCCAGGGTGGGATGAACACTGAAGCTTTCTTT

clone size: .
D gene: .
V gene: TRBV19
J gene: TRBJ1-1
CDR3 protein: CASKTQGNTEAFF
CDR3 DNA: TGTGCCAGTAAAACACAGGGAAACACTGAAGCTTTCTTT

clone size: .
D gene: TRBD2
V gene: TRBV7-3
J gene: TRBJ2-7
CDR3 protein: CASSLMGGSSYEQYF
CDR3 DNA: TGTGCCAGCAGCTTAATGGGCGGGAGCTCCTACGAGCAGTACTTC

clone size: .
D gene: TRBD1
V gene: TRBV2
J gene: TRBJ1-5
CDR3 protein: CASSGQTGQGPQHF
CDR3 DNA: TGTGCCAGCAGTGGTCAGACAGGGCAAGGGCCCCAGCATTTT

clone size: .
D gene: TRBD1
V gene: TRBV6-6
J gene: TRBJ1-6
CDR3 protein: CASRRQGAAYNSPLHF
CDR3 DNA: TGTGCCAGCAGGAGACAGGGGGCAGCCTATAATTCACCCCTCCACTTT

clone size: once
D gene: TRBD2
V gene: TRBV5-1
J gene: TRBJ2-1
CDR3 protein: CASSLSHGREGQFF
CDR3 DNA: TGCGCCAGCAGCTTGTCACACGGAAGGGAGGGGCAGTTCTTC

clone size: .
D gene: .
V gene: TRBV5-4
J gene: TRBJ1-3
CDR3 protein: CASSLVGGSSGNTIYF
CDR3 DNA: TGTGCCAGCAGCTTGGTGGGCGGGAGCTCTGGAAACACCATATATTTT

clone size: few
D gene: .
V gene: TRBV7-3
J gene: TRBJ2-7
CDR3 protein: CASSPRGGEQYF
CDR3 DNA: TGTGCCAGCAGCCCCCGAGGAGGCGAGCAGTACTTC

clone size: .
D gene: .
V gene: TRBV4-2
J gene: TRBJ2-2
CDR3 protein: CASSQDQRELFF
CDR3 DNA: TGTGCCAGCAGCCAAGATCAAAGGGAGCTGTTTTTT

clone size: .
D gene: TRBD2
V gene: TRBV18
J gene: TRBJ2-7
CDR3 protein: CASSPSRGGTYEQYF
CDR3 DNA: TGTGCCAGCTCACCGTCCCGGGGGGGGACCTACGAGCAGTACTTC

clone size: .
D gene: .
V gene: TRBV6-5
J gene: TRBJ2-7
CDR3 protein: CASLGTGNEQYF
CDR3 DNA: TGTGCCAGCTTGGGAACAGGGAACGAGCAGTACTTC

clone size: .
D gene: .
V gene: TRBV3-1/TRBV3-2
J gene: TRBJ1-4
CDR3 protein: CASSRSTGREEKLFF
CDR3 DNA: TGTGCCAGCAGCCGCAGTACCGGAAGGGAGGAAAAACTGTTTTTT

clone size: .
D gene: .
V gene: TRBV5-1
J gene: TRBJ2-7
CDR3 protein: CASSLEGLARLEQYF
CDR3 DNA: TGCGCCAGCAGCTTGGAGGGTCTAGCGCGCCTGGAGCAGTACTTC

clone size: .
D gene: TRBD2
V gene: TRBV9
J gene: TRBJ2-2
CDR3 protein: CASSGGEGNTGELFF
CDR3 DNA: TGTGCCAGCAGCGGAGGGGAGGGTAACACCGGGGAGCTGTTTTTT

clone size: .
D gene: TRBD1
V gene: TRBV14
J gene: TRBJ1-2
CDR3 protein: CASSSNPWGQTSYGYTF
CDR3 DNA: TGTGCCAGCAGCTCTAATCCTTGGGGACAGACCAGCTATGGCTACACCTTC

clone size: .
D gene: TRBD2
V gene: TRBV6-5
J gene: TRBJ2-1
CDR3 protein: CASSPSGRIVGQFF
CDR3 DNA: TGTGCCAGCAGTCCGAGCGGGAGAATAGTAGGGCAGTTCTTC

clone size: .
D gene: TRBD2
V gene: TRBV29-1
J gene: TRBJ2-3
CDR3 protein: CSGTKASGGADTQYF
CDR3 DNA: TGCAGCGGGACTAAGGCCAGCGGGGGGGCAGATACGCAGTATTTT

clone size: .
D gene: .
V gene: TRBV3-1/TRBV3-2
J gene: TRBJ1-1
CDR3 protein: CASSQYSLPPDEAFF
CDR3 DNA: TGTGCCAGCAGCCAATATTCGTTGCCCCCAGATGAAGCTTTCTTT